These 21 T cell receptor beta chains came from one sample sequenced in a study of cytomegalovirus exposure and HLA in healthy donors. PCR used 60 Vbeta primers and 13 Jbeta primers. The method was immunoSEQ multiplex PCR; TCRdb's version includes in-frame clones alone and lacks a portion of them. The sample has hundreds of thousands of clones, around 79% seen once. Material for sequencing was PBMCs. Source of these receptors: a male donor in good health and CMV-seronegative.

The V gene is TRBV9, the J gene TRBJ2-1; the match to TRBD2 covers 13 bases. CDR1 and CDR2 (germline): SGDLS, YYNGEE. Germline trimming cut 0 bases from V and 9 bases from J; bases unmatched to any gene: 3. This CDR3 comprises 15 residues. The CDR3 region is CASSVELAGGREQFF. DNA for the CDR3: TGTGCCAGCAGCGTAGAACTAGCGGGGGGGCGTGAGCAGTTCTTC.

The V and J genes are TRBV30 and TRBJ2-1, with TRBD1 matching over 8 bases. CDR3 size: 15 residues. Germline V CDR1 and CDR2: GTSNPN, SVGIG (reference sequence). Trimming took 0 bases from V and 7 from J; bases not matched to a gene: 8. CDR3 in amino acids: CAWSVPDRGLNEQFF. The CDR3 DNA reads TGTGCCTGGAGTGTACCCGACAGGGGTTTGAATGAGCAGTTCTTC.

This clone is a singleton in its sample. The chain combines TRBV5-4 with TRBJ2-2; no definite D call. V was cut by 3 bases and J by 4 bases, with 22 bases left in between. The germline V gene has CDR1 SGHNT and CDR2 YYREEE (reference sequence). The CDR3 runs 18 residues. The CDR3 region is CASSSMGPVLSSTGELFF. For the CDR3, the DNA is TGTGCCAGCAGCTCAATGGGCCCCGTCCTTTCCTCCACCGGGGAGCTGTTTTTT.

The chain is built from TRBV5-3 and TRBJ2-7; 7 bases align to TRBD2. TRBV5-3 is marked as an open reading frame, function uncertain. The J segment lost 3 bases and the V segment lost 0 bases, leaving 9 bases of the junction unmatched. This CDR3 is built from 16 residues. CDR3 DNA: TGTGCCAGAAGCTTGGAGCGCGGACTAGGCTTCTACGAGCAGTACTTC. Its protein is CARSLERGLGFYEQYF.

The rearrangement uses TRBV29-1 and TRBJ1-3, with 7 bases matching TRBD1. The CDR3 contains 15 residues. From germline, CDR1 is SQVTM and CDR2 ANQGSEA. V trimming: 3 bases; J trimming: 2 bases; junction bases outside the gene matches: 7. Here the CDR3 reads CSVEAGGLPGNTIYF. CDR3 nucleotides: TGCAGCGTTGAGGCAGGGGGACTCCCTGGAAACACCATATATTTT.

V gene TRBV7-9 combines with J gene TRBJ2-7, with D unresolved. The CDR3 spans 12 residues. Trimming pared 5 bases from V and 3 bases from J, leaving 8 bases between. Germline CDR1 reads SEHNR; CDR2 reads FQNEAQ (reference sequence). The CDR3 DNA sequence: TGTGCCAGCAGCCCTACGGGCTACGAGCAGTACTTC. Residues: CASSPTGYEQYF.

J is TRBJ1-2 and V is TRBV29-1; 7 bases fit TRBD1. Germline CDR1 SQVTM, CDR2 ANQGSEA. The length of the CDR3 is 14 residues. Losses at the gene ends were 4 bases for V and 4 bases for J; bases not matched to a gene: 9. Here the CDR3 DNA reads TGCAGCGTTGGTTTCCCCGGACAGGCCTATGGCTACACCTTC. Translating it yields CSVGFPGQAYGYTF.

The chain carries TRBV15 and TRBJ2-7; TRBD2 might be the D (5 bases). V dropped 1 base and J dropped 6 bases, with 10 bases sitting between them. The CDR3 spans 13 residues. Germline CDR1 is LNHNV and CDR2 is YYDKDF (reference sequence). CDR3 loop: CATSRGLEVEQYF. For the CDR3, the DNA is TGTGCCACCAGCAGAGGGTTGGAGGTCGAGCAGTACTTC.

The chain employs TRBV5-4 and TRBJ2-7; TRBD1 matches at 8 bases. V trimming: 4 bases; J trimming: 3 bases; junction bases outside the gene matches: 6. The CDR3 is made up of 14 amino acids. Germline-derived CDR1 and CDR2 are SGHNT and YYREEE (reference sequence). The CDR3 loop is CASSARQGIYEQYF. The CDR3 DNA is TGTGCCAGCAGCGCCCGACAGGGGATCTACGAGCAGTACTTC.

Concerning this clone: At one boundary the junction diverges from the germline segment, which might be a read error. V gene TRBV5-1 combines with J gene TRBJ1-2; 10 bases align to TRBD1. Germline V gene data show CDR1 as SGHRS and CDR2 as YFSETQ. This CDR3 has 14 residues. This CDR3 is CASRLGQGNYGYTF. In nucleotides, the CDR3 is TGCGCCAGCAGATTGGGACAGGGGAACTATGGCTACACCTTC.

The CDR3: CASSQVERLNEQFF. The CDR3 nucleotides read TGCGCCAGCAGCCAAGTAGAGAGGCTTAATGAGCAGTTCTTC. The chain couples TRBV4-1 to TRBJ2-1; D remains ambiguous. The CDR3 consists of 14 residues. V was cut by 1 base and J by 7 bases, with 11 bases left in between. Germline assignment: CDR1 MGHRA and CDR2 YSYEKL.

J is TRBJ1-1 and V is TRBV11-2, with TRBD1 matching 9 bases. Germline V gene lookup returns CDR1 SGHAT and CDR2 FQNNGV. CDR3 size: 15 residues. V lost 2 bases to trimming and J lost 4 bases; unmatched junction nucleotides: 5. As DNA, the CDR3 is TGTGCCAGCAGCTTATTCGGGACAGGGATCACTGAAGCTTTCTTT. Translating it yields CASSLFGTGITEAFF.

Comments on this clone: Other DNA sequences from this sample encode an identical CDR3 as well. The V and J genes are TRBV27 and TRBJ2-7; 9 bases match TRBD1. V was pared by 3 bases and J by 3 bases, with 3 bases of the junction left unmatched. Germline V lookup: CDR1 MNHEY, CDR2 SMNVEV (reference sequence). The CDR3 sequence is 14 residues long. CDR3 in DNA: TGTGCCAGCAGTTTGGGACAGGGAGGCTACGAGCAGTACTTC. Translated, it gives CASSLGQGGYEQYF.

The genes are TRBV13 and TRBJ2-5; no clear D gene. The J call is uncertain, as TRBJ2-7 better fits the DNA end. CDR1 is PRHDT and CDR2 is FYEKMQ in the germline V gene (reference sequence). This CDR3 is 13 amino acids long. As DNA, the CDR3 is TGTGCCAGCAGCCTGGGCATCTCCTACGAGCAGTACTTC. Translating it yields CASSLGISYEQYF.

The chain carries TRBV11-2 and TRBJ2-7, with 7 bases identical to TRBD1. Germline CDR1 and CDR2: SGHAT and FQNNGV. This CDR3 has 15 residues. After removal of 5 bases from V and 3 bases from J, the junction contained 10 bases not matched to a gene. The CDR3: CASSRWDSGNYEQYF. DNA of the CDR3: TGTGCCAGCAGCCGGTGGGACAGTGGAAACTACGAGCAGTACTTC.

This sequence joins TRBV27 and TRBJ2-5, with TRBD1 identical over 8 bases. Germline values: CDR1 MNHEY, CDR2 SMNVEV (reference sequence). V trimming: 5 bases; J trimming: 5 bases; junction bases outside the gene matches: 10. This CDR3 region has 15 residues. CDR3 DNA sequence: TGTGCCAGCAGTCTCCGACAGGGGTTTGGGGAGACCCAGTACTTC. Amino acid sequence: CASSLRQGFGETQYF.

This clone turned up a few times. The rearrangement joins TRBV7-3 to TRBJ1-6, with 9 bases fitting TRBD1. Germline-derived CDR1 and CDR2 are SGHTA and FQGTGA. V dropped 5 bases and J dropped 9; count of bases not matched to a gene: 11. This CDR3 has 16 amino acids. The CDR3 DNA follows: TGTGCCAGCAGCCCAAACCCGGGACAGGGTGGTTCACCCCTCCACTTT. Translation: CASSPNPGQGGSPLHF.

This clone has only a few counts. The chain links TRBV19 to TRBJ1-1; no clear D gene. This CDR3 is built from 17 residues. V was shortened by 5 bases and J by 0 bases, with 19 bases between the two germline ends. Germline values: CDR1 LNHDA, CDR2 SQIVND (reference sequence). The CDR3, as DNA: TGTGCCAGTAGTGATCTACTGCGGAAATCTATGAACACTGAAGCTTTCTTT. Its translation is CASSDLLRKSMNTEAFF.

This rearrangement joins TRBV10-3 to TRBJ1-1; tentatively, D is TRBD1 (6 bases). CDR1 ENHRY and CDR2 SYGVKD come from the germline V gene. The CDR3 contains 17 residues. The V gene lost 3 bases and the J gene lost 1 base, with 18 bases spanning the gap. The CDR3 nucleotides are TGTGCCATCAGTGAAATAGGCGGAGTAGGGGGGAACACTGAAGCTTTCTTT. Translated: CAISEIGGVGGNTEAFF.

To note about this clone: This same CDR3 is encoded by further DNA sequences in the sample. The gene calls are TRBV27 and TRBJ2-7; 8 positions match TRBD1. CDR1 is MNHEY and CDR2 is SMNVEV in the germline V gene (reference sequence). The junction had 3 bases not matched to a gene; V was cut back by 2 bases and J by 3 bases. CDR3 length equals 14 residues. The CDR3 sequence: CASSLQGANYEQYF. The CDR3 region has the DNA TGTGCCAGCAGTTTACAGGGGGCAAACTACGAGCAGTACTTC.

The gene calls are TRBV27 and TRBJ2-7, with a tentative D call TRBD2 (5 bases). V lost 2 bases and J 4 bases, leaving 9 bases between the germline ends. Germline loops: CDR1 MNHEY, CDR2 SMNVEV (reference sequence). The CDR3 runs to 13 residues. The CDR3 is CASSLGLSYEQYF. The CDR3 region has the DNA TGTGCCAGCAGTTTAGGACTTTCGTACGAGCAGTACTTC.